The source of this TCR beta chain is a study of OX40 agonist ivuxolimab in advanced cancers. Method: immunoSEQ multiplex PCR; TCRdb's copy keeps in-frame clones and lacks some. The data show tens of thousands of clones, around 94% seen once. The source is an adult with an advanced solid tumor such as melanoma, head and neck, liver or kidney cancer. Source: CD4+ or CD8+ T cells sorted from blood, taken in a trial of the OX40 agonist ivuxolimab.

The DNA for the CDR3 is TGTGCCAGCAGCTATCGGACAGGGGGCTCCTACAATGAGCAGTTCTTC. It translates to CASSYRTGGSYNEQFF. The chain joins TRBV11-2 to TRBJ2-1, with 10 bases identical to TRBD1. The CDR3 loop spans 16 amino acids. The V segment lost 4 bases and the J segment 0 bases; nucleotides outside the gene matches: 3. The germline V gene has CDR1 SGHAT and CDR2 FQNNGV.